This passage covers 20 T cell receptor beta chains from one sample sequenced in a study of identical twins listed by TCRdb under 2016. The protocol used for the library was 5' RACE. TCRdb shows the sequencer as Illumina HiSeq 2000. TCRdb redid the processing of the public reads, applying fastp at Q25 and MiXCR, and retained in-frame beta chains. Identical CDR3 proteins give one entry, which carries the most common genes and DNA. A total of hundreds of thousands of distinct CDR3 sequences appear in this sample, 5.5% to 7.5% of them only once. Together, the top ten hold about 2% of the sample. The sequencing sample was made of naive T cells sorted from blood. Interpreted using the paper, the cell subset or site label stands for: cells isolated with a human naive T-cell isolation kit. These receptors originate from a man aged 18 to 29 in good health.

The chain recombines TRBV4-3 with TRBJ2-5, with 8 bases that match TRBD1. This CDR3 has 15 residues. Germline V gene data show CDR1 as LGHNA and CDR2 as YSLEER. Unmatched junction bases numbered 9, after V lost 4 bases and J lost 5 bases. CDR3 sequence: CASSPQRTGLETQYF. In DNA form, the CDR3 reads TGCGCCAGCAGCCCCCAAAGGACAGGGCTGGAGACCCAGTACTTC.

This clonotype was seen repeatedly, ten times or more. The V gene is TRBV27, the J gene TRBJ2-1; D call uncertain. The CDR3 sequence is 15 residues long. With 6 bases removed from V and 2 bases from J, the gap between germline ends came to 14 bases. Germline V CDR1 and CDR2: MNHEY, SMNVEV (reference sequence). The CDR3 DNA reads TGTGCCAGCAGGGGCCTCAGCCCACCCTACAATGAGCAGTTCTTC. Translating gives CASRGLSPPYNEQFF.

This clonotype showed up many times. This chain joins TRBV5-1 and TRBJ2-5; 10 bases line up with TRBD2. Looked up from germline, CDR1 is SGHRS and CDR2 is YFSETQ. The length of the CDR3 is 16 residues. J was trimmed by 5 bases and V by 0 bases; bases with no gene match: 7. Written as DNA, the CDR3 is TGCGCCAGCAGCTTGGTTGGGCTAGCGGGAGCTGAGACCCAGTACTTC. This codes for CASSLVGLAGAETQYF. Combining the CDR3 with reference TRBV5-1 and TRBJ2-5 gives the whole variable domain KAGVTQTPRYLIKTRGQQVTLSCSPISGHRSVSWYQQTPGQGLQFLFEYFSETQRNKGNFPGRFSGRQFSNSRSEMNVSTLELGDSALYLCASSLVGLAGAETQYFGPGTRLLVL.

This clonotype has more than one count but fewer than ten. The CDR3: CASSPPIKQGRPYEQYF. The CDR3 DNA is TGTGCCAGCTCACCACCGATCAAACAGGGAAGGCCCTACGAGCAGTACTTC. The V gene is TRBV18, the J gene TRBJ2-7, with D possibly being TRBD1 (6 bases). The CDR3 consists of 17 residues. V lost 0 bases and J 2 bases, leaving 17 bases between the germline ends. Looked up from germline, CDR1 is KGHSH and CDR2 is LQKENI.

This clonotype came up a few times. The CDR3 sequence is CASSQGLSGRITGELFF. As DNA, the CDR3 is TGTGCCAGCAGCCAAGGGCTTAGCGGGAGAATCACCGGGGAGCTGTTTTTT. The chain combines TRBV3-1 with TRBJ2-2; 9 nucleotides match TRBD2. The germline V gene has CDR1 LGHDT and CDR2 YNNKEL (reference sequence). This CDR3 contains 17 residues. V lost 1 base and J lost 4; bases outside the gene matches: 7.

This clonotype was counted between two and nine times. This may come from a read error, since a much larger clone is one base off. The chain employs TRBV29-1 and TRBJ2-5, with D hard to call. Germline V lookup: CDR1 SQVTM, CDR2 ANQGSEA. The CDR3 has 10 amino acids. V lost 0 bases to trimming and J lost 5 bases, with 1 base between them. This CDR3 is CSVEDETQYF. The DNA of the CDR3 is TGCAGCGTTGAAGACGAGACCCAGTACTTC.

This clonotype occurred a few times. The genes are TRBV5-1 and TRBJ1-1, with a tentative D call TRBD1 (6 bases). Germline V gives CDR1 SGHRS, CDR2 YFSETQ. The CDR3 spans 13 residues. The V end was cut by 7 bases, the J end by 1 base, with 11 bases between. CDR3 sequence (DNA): TGCGCCAGCCGGAGCAGGGGGAACACTGAAGCTTTCTTT. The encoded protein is CASRSRGNTEAFF.

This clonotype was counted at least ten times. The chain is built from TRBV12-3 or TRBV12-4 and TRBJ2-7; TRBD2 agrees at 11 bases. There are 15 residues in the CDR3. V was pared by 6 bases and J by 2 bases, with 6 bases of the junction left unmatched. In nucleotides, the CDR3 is TGTGCCAGCAGCCGACTAGCGGGATCGCCCTACGAGCAGTACTTC. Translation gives CASSRLAGSPYEQYF.

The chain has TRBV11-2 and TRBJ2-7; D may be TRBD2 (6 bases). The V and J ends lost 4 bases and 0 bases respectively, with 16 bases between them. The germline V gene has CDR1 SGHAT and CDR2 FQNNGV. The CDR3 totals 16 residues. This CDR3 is CASSSGWLAHSYEQYV. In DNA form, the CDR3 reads TGTGCCAGCAGCTCCGGATGGCTAGCGCACTCCTACGAGCAGTACGTC.

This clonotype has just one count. The chain's CDR3 is CASSSTSSTDTQYF. The DNA for the CDR3 is TGTGCCAGCAGCTCGACTAGCTCGACAGATACGCAGTATTTT. V usage is TRBV7-3 and J usage is TRBJ2-3, with 7 bases that match TRBD2. The CDR3 consists of 14 residues. Germline values: CDR1 SGHTA, CDR2 FQGTGA. The V segment lost 4 bases and the J segment 3 bases; nucleotides outside the gene matches: 4.

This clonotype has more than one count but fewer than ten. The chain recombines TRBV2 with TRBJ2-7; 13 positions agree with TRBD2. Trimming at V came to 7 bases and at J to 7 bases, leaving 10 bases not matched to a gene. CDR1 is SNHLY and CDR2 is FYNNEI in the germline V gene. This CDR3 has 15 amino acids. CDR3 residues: CASILELAGGEEQYF. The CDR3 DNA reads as TGTGCCAGCATCTTAGAACTAGCGGGAGGGGAAGAGCAGTACTTC.

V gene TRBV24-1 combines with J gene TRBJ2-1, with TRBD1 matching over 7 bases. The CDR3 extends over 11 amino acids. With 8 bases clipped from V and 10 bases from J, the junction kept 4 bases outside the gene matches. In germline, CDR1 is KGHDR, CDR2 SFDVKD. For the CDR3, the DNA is TGTGCCACCAACAGGGGTAACGAGCAGTTCTTC. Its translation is CATNRGNEQFF.

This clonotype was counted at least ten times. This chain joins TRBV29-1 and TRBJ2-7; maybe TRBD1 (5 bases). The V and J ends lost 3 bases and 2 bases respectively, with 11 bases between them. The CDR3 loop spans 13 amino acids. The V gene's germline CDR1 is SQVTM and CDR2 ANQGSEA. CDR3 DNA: TGCAGCGTTGAGCTAACAGGTCCCTACGAGCAGTACTTC. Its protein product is CSVELTGPYEQYF.

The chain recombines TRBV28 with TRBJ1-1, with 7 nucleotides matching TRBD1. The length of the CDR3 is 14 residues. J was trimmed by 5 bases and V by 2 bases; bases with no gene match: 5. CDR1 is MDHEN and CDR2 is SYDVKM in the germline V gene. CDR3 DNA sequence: TGTGCCAGCAGTTTAAGGGGGCGCCGGACTGAAGCTTTCTTT. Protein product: CASSLRGRRTEAFF.

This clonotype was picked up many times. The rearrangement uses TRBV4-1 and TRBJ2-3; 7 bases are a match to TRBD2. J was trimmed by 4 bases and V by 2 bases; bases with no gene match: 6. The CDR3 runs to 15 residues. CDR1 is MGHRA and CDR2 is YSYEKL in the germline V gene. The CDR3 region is CASSQPSGAPDTQYF. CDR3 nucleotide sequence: TGCGCCAGCAGCCAACCTAGCGGTGCCCCAGATACGCAGTATTTT.

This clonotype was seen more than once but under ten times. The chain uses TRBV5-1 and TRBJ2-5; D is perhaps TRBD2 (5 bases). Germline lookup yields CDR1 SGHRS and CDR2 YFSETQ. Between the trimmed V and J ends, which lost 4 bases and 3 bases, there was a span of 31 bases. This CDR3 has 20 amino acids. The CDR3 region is CASSPIPLSLGRGKKETQYF. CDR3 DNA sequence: TGCGCCAGCAGCCCCATCCCGTTGTCCCTCGGCCGGGGAAAAAAAGAGACCCAGTACTTC.

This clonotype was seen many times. The CDR3 DNA reads as TGCAGCGTTGTTCCCAGGGCCAATCAGCCCCAGCATTTT. This gives the protein CSVVPRANQPQHF. V usage is TRBV29-1 and J usage is TRBJ1-5, with a possible D match to TRBD1 (5 bases). V lost 4 bases and J 3 bases, leaving 10 bases between the germline ends. CDR1 is SQVTM, CDR2 ANQGSEA, per germline. The CDR3 is made up of 13 amino acids.

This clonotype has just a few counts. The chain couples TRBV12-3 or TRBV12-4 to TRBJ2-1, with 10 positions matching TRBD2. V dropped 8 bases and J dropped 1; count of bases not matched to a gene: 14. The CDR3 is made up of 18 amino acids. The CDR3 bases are TGTGCCAGCCAGGGGGAAAGCGGGAGGGCCGCGTCCTACAATGAGCAGTTCTTC. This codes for CASQGESGRAASYNEQFF.

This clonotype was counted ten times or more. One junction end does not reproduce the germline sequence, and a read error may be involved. The CDR3 DNA reads as TGTGCCAGCAGCCTAACCTTTGGCAATGAGCAGTTCTTC. Protein sequence: CASSLTFGNEQFF. The chain recombines TRBV7-3 with TRBJ2-1; D gene unclear. The V gene's germline CDR1 is SGHTA and CDR2 FQGTGA. CDR3 size: 13 residues.

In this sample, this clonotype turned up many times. The CDR3 DNA reads TGTGCCAGCAGCACCAACAGGGCAGATACGCAGTATTTT. It yields the protein CASSTNRADTQYF. V is TRBV7-9 and J is TRBJ2-3, with D possibly TRBD1 on 6 matching bases. Germline V gene sequence: CDR1 SEHNR, CDR2 FQNEAQ (reference sequence). This CDR3 region has 13 residues. V was shortened by 5 bases and J by 4 bases, with 10 bases between the two germline ends. Full variable domain (outside the CDR3, taken from reference TRBV7-9 and TRBJ2-3): DTGVSQNPRHKITKRGQNVTFRCDPISEHNRLYWYRQTLGQGPEFLTYFQNEAQLEKSRLLSDRFSAERPKGSFSTLEIQRTEQGDSAMYLCASSTNRADTQYFGPGTRLTVL.